The 17 T cell receptor beta chains presented below share a single source sample, sequenced in a study of blood T cell repertoires in COVID-19. Here immunoSEQ multiplex PCR was the method, and the copy in TCRdb shows in-frame clones only, minus some. Among roughly 16,000 clones listed, roughly four fifths were seen once. The specimen sequenced was peripheral blood. The origin of the receptors is an older man with active COVID-19.

This chain connects TRBV5-6 to TRBJ1-5; D ambiguous. CDR1 is SGHDT and CDR2 is YYEEEE in the germline V gene. The CDR3 is made up of 13 amino acids. The V and J ends lost 2 bases and 9 bases respectively, with 12 bases between them. The CDR3 sequence: CASSFTGEGPQHF. The CDR3 DNA is TGTGCCAGCAGCTTCACCGGGGAAGGGCCCCAGCATTTT.

The chain uses TRBV21-1 and TRBJ2-7; the D call TRBD2 from the table was never checked on the DNA. TRBV21-1 constitutes a pseudogene. The CDR3 runs to 14 residues. In nucleotides, the CDR3 is TGTGCCAGCAGCTCCCGGACTAGCGGGAAAGGTCTGTACTTC. This encodes CASSSRTSGKGLYF.

This clone showed up just once. CDR3 sequence reads: CASRRTPGTGAEKLFF. The CDR3 bases are TGTGCCAGCAGACGGACCCCCGGGACAGGGGCGGAAAAACTGTTTTTT. This chain links TRBV3-1 (or the pseudogene TRBV3-2) with TRBJ1-4; 10 bases fit TRBD1. With 6 bases clipped from V and 8 bases from J, the junction kept 12 bases outside the gene matches. Germline V CDR1 and CDR2: LGHDT, YNNKEL (reference sequence). The CDR3 length is 16 residues.

This clone was recorded once. The rearrangement joins TRBV19 to TRBJ2-2, with 13 nucleotides matching TRBD2. The CDR3 runs 15 residues. Per the germline V gene, CDR1 is LNHDA and CDR2 is SQIVND (reference sequence). J gave up 4 bases and V 6 bases, and 2 bases lay outside the gene matches. CDR3 protein: CASRGTSGTTGELFF. In nucleotides, the CDR3 is TGTGCCAGTAGGGGGACTAGCGGGACCACCGGGGAGCTGTTTTTT.

By share, this clone counts as medium-sized. The genes are TRBV2 and TRBJ2-7; D is perhaps TRBD1 (7 bases). V was clipped by 2 bases and J by 1 base, with 24 bases between them. The CDR3 is 19 amino acids. Per the germline V gene, CDR1 is SNHLY and CDR2 is FYNNEI. CDR3 sequence: CASSERRQGWTTLSYEQYF. In nucleotides, the CDR3 is TGTGCCAGCAGTGAAAGGAGACAGGGTTGGACTACCTTATCCTACGAGCAGTACTTC.

The chain recombines TRBV5-6 with TRBJ2-5; TRBD2 matches at 15 bases. CDR3 length: 17 amino acids. V shed 4 bases and J 5 bases; nucleotides not matched to a gene: 9. CDR1 is SGHDT and CDR2 is YYEEEE in the germline V gene. The CDR3 nucleotides read TGTGCCAGCAGCCCGGGACTAGCGGGAGGAAGTCGGGAGACCCAGTACTTC. Amino acids: CASSPGLAGGSRETQYF.

This clone was counted once. V and J are TRBV30 and TRBJ2-7; D is unclear. The CDR3 is made up of 12 amino acids. Germline lookup yields CDR1 GTSNPN and CDR2 SVGIG (reference sequence). Trimming cost V 3 bases and J 3 bases, with 9 bases left between them. CDR3 nucleotides: TGTGCCTGGAGCGAGACTGGCTACGAGCAGTACTTC. It specifies CAWSETGYEQYF.

This rearrangement joins TRBV4-1 to TRBJ2-3; D not certain. The CDR3 covers 13 residues. With 0 bases removed from V and 8 bases from J, the gap between germline ends came to 9 bases. Germline CDR1 reads MGHRA; CDR2 reads YSYEKL. CDR3 in DNA: TGCGCCAGCAGCCAAGATTCAGGCCGTACGCAGTATTTT. It yields the protein CASSQDSGRTQYF.

This rearrangement joins TRBV27 to TRBJ2-5; TRBD2 matches 7 bases. There are 15 residues in the CDR3. Trimming cost V 7 bases and J 1 base; bases outside gene matches: 9. Germline V lookup: CDR1 MNHEY, CDR2 SMNVEV (reference sequence). CDR3 in amino acids: CASNRAGNLQETQYF. The CDR3 region has the DNA TGTGCCAGCAACCGAGCGGGAAATCTCCAAGAGACCCAGTACTTC.

The V gene is TRBV27, the J gene TRBJ2-7, with 7 positions matching TRBD1. The CDR3 consists of 13 residues. Trimming took 6 bases from V and 3 from J; bases not matched to a gene: 5. Germline values: CDR1 MNHEY, CDR2 SMNVEV (reference sequence). The chain's CDR3 is CASRARTGYEQYF. As DNA, the CDR3 is TGTGCCAGCAGGGCCCGGACAGGCTACGAGCAGTACTTC.

The genes are TRBV4-2 and TRBJ2-3; D might be TRBD2 (6 bases). The length of the CDR3 is 15 residues. Trimming left V 4 bases short and J 2 bases short, with 13 bases between. From germline, CDR1 is LGHNA and CDR2 YNFKEQ. The CDR3 spells CASSREAGSTDTQYF. The CDR3 DNA follows: TGTGCCAGCAGCCGGGAGGCGGGGTCCACAGATACGCAGTATTTT.

V usage is TRBV28 and J usage is TRBJ2-5, with 12 positions matching TRBD2. This CDR3 region has 15 residues. V was clipped by 6 bases and J by 1 base; unmatched bases: 3. Germline V CDR1 and CDR2: MDHEN, SYDVKM. The DNA of the CDR3 is TGTGCCAGCAGACTAGCGGGAGGCTCCCAAGAGACCCAGTACTTC. Translated: CASRLAGGSQETQYF. Supplemented by reference TRBV28 and TRBJ2-5, the full variable domain reads DVKVTQSSRYLVKRTGEKVFLECVQDMDHENMFWYRQDPGLGLRLIYFSYDVKMKEKGDIPEGYSVSREKKERFSLILESASTNQTSMYLCASRLAGGSQETQYFGPGTRLLVL.

The CDR3 DNA follows: TGTGCCAGCAGCCAAGGGACAGTTTATGGCTACACCTTC. It is translated as CASSQGTVYGYTF. This sequence joins TRBV3-1 (or the pseudogene TRBV3-2) and TRBJ1-2, with D possibly TRBD1 on 6 matching bases. This CDR3 is built from 13 residues. V lost 1 base, J lost 5 bases, and 8 bases lay in between. Germline V lookup: CDR1 LGHDT, CDR2 YNNKEL (reference sequence).

This clone has just a few counts. The chain is built from TRBV18 and TRBJ2-1; possible D gene TRBD2, 6 bases. The CDR3 covers 16 residues. Trimming left V 2 bases short and J 7 bases short, with 18 bases between. Germline assignment: CDR1 KGHSH and CDR2 LQKENI. The CDR3 here is CASSPSGLRLGNEQFF. CDR3 in DNA: TGTGCCAGCTCACCATCGGGACTCCGCTTAGGAAATGAGCAGTTCTTC. Drawing the rest from reference TRBV18 and TRBJ2-1, the complete variable domain is NAGVMQNPRHLVRRRGQEARLRCSPMKGHSHVYWYRQLPEEGLKFMVYLQKENIIDESGMPKERFSAEFPKEGPSILRIQQVVRGDSAAYFCASSPSGLRLGNEQFFGPGTRLTVL.

The gene calls are TRBV19 and TRBJ2-7; 9 bases agree with TRBD2. V trimming: 9 bases; J trimming: 3 bases; junction bases outside the gene matches: 15. This CDR3 is built from 16 residues. From germline, CDR1 is LNHDA and CDR2 SQIVND (reference sequence). CDR3 sequence reads: CARRQGSSSGSYEQYF. DNA of the CDR3: TGTGCCAGACGACAGGGCTCGAGTAGCGGGAGCTACGAGCAGTACTTC.

This chain connects TRBV19 to TRBJ2-3, with a tentative D call TRBD2 (6 bases). The CDR3 contains 15 residues. V lost 4 bases, J lost 0 bases, and 11 bases lay in between. Germline V gene data show CDR1 as LNHDA and CDR2 as SQIVND (reference sequence). CDR3 coding DNA: TGTGCCAGTAGTACTAGCGCCTCTAGCACAGATACGCAGTATTTT. This translates into CASSTSASSTDTQYF.

The chain employs TRBV9 and TRBJ2-7, with 10 bases lining up with TRBD2. The CDR3 is 15 amino acids. CDR1 is SGDLS and CDR2 is YYNGEE in the germline V gene. V lost 0 bases and J lost 3; bases outside the gene matches: 3. CDR3 sequence reads: CASSVEPSGSYEQYF. CDR3 coding DNA: TGTGCCAGCAGCGTAGAGCCTAGCGGGAGCTACGAGCAGTACTTC.